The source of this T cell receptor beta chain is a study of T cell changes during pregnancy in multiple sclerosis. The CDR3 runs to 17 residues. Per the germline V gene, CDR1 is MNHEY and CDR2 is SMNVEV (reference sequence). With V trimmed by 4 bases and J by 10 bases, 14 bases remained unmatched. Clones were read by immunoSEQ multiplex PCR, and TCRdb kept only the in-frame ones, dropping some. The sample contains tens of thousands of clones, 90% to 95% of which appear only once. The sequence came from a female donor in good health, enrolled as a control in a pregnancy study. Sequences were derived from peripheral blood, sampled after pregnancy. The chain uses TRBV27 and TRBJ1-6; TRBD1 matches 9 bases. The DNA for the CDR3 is TGTGCCAGCAGTTCAGTCCCGGGACAGGGTAGGGGGTCACCCCTCCACTTT. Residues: CASSSVPGQGRGSPLHF.